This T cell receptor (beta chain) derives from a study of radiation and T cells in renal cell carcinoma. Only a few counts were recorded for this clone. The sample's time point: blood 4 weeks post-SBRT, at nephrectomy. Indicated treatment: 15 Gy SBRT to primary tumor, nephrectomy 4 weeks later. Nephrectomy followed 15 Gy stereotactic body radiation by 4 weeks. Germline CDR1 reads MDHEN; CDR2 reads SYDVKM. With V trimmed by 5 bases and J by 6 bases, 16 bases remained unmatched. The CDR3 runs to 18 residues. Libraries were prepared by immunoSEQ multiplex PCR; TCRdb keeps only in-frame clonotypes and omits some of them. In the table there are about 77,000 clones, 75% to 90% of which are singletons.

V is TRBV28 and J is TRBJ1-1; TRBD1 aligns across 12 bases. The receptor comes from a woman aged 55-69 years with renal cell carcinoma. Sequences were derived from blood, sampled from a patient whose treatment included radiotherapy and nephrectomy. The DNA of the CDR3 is TGTGCCAGCAGTCCCTGGGGGACAGGGGGCGAAACAGGATCTGAAGCTTTCTTT. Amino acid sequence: CASSPWGTGGETGSEAFF.